A single sample is the source of the 24 T cell receptor beta chains below, sequenced in a study of blood T cell repertoires in COVID-19. TCRdb's copy holds only in-frame clones and misses some; the assay was immunoSEQ multiplex PCR. The sample yields about 49,000 clones, around 86% seen once. Material: peripheral blood. The receptors stem from a woman of 80 years or more with COVID-19, enrolled during active disease.

V is TRBV20-1 and J is TRBJ2-5; D ambiguous. The CDR3 covers 11 residues. The V gene lost 7 bases and the J gene lost 2 bases, with 8 bases spanning the gap. Germline V gives CDR1 DFQATT, CDR2 SNEGSKA (reference sequence). Here the CDR3 reads CSVPEQETQYF. The CDR3 region has the DNA TGCAGTGTTCCGGAGCAAGAGACCCAGTACTTC.

This chain uses TRBV7-2 with TRBJ2-1, with D perhaps TRBD1 (6 bases). This CDR3 has 17 residues. The germline V gene encodes CDR1 SGHTA and CDR2 FQGNSA. Trimming pared 2 bases from V and 8 bases from J, leaving 22 bases between. The CDR3 nucleotides are TGTGCCAGCAGCTTATCTCTACTGGGGCAGGGGTTAGATGAGCAGTTCTTC. It translates to CASSLSLLGQGLDEQFF. Full variable domain (rest looked up from reference TRBV7-2 and TRBJ2-1): GAGVSQSPSNKVTEKGKDVELRCDPISGHTALYWYRQSLGQGLEFLIYFQGNSAPDKSGLPSDRFSAERTGGSVSTLTIQRTQQEDSAVYLCASSLSLLGQGLDEQFFGPGTRLTVL.

This sequence joins TRBV6-5 and TRBJ1-2; D possibly corresponds to TRBD1 (6 bases). Germline lookup yields CDR1 MNHEY and CDR2 SVGAGI. V was shortened by 4 bases and J by 8 bases, with 11 bases between the two germline ends. The CDR3 runs to 12 residues. The CDR3 coding sequence is TGTGCCAGCAGTTTACAGGGTCGGGGCTACACCTTC. It yields the protein CASSLQGRGYTF.

V usage is TRBV18 and J usage is TRBJ2-1; a possible D gene is TRBD1 (5 bases). This CDR3 spans 14 amino acids. Trimming removed 3 bases from V and 4 bases from J, with 10 bases in between. Germline lookup yields CDR1 KGHSH and CDR2 LQKENI. The CDR3 coding sequence is TGTGCCAGCTCACCGCAAGGGGTTTACAATGAGCAGTTCTTC. Translation: CASSPQGVYNEQFF.

This chain uses TRBV28 with TRBJ1-2, with D possibly matching TRBD1 (6 bases). The V and J ends lost 7 bases and 5 bases respectively, with 29 bases between them. CDR3 length: 18 amino acids. The germline CDR1 and CDR2 sequences are MDHEN and SYDVKM. CDR3 loop: CASIPPQGLGMGGYGYTF. The CDR3 nucleotides read TGTGCCAGCATTCCGCCACAGGGTTTGGGGATGGGGGGGTATGGCTACACCTTC.

The chain has TRBV6-4 and TRBJ1-5, with D possibly TRBD1 on 6 matching bases. Germline loops: CDR1 MRHNA, CDR2 SNTAGT. The CDR3 is made up of 13 amino acids. The V end was cut by 5 bases, the J end by 6 bases, with 11 bases between. Here the CDR3 reads CASSYREGQPQHF. The CDR3 nucleotides read TGTGCCAGCAGTTACAGGGAGGGTCAGCCCCAGCATTTT.

The rearrangement uses TRBV6-1 and TRBJ2-1; 10 nucleotides line up with TRBD2. The J segment lost 8 bases and the V segment lost 0 bases, leaving 10 bases of the junction unmatched. Germline V lookup: CDR1 MNHNS, CDR2 SASEGT. CDR3 length equals 17 residues. CDR3 nucleotide sequence: TGTGCCAGCAGTGAAGCGGGGGGTAGCGGGAGGTCGGATGAGCAGTTCTTC. Protein: CASSEAGGSGRSDEQFF.

V usage is TRBV5-1 and J usage is TRBJ1-1, with 7 bases fitting TRBD1. Looked up from germline, CDR1 is SGHRS and CDR2 is YFSETQ. The junction had 9 bases not matched to a gene; V was cut back by 3 bases and J by 4 bases. The CDR3 runs to 15 residues. The CDR3 nucleotides are TGCGCCAGCAGCTGGGGACAGCTAGGGACCACTGAAGCTTTCTTT. It encodes CASSWGQLGTTEAFF.

The V call is TRBV7-9, the J call TRBJ1-3, with D tentatively TRBD1 (6 bases). Deletions cut 3 bases from V and 0 bases from J, with 9 bases between. This CDR3 has 15 residues. CDR1 is SEHNR and CDR2 is FQNEAQ in the germline V gene (reference sequence). In nucleotides, the CDR3 is TGTGCCAGCAGCTTCCGGGACAACTCTGGAAACACCATATATTTT. Residues: CASSFRDNSGNTIYF.

This chain uses TRBV5-1 with TRBJ2-5, with D perhaps matching TRBD2 (5 bases). Trimming shortened V by 0 bases and J by 3 bases, and 12 bases separated the two germline ends. Germline V gives CDR1 SGHRS, CDR2 YFSETQ. The CDR3 is 15 residues long. CDR3 coding DNA: TGCGCCAGCAGCTTGGCGCCCGGGAAAGAAGAGACCCAGTACTTC. Protein product: CASSLAPGKEETQYF.

This clone was picked up a small number of times. The chain's CDR3 is CASSSRTGSLSGNTIYF. In DNA form, the CDR3 reads TGTGCCAGCAGCTCCCGGACAGGGTCCCTCTCTGGAAACACCATATATTTT. The chain couples TRBV5-5 to TRBJ1-3; 8 bases line up with TRBD1. V shed 3 bases, J shed 0 bases, and the junction held 8 bases outside the gene matches. CDR1 and CDR2 (germline): SGHKS, YYEKEE (reference sequence). The CDR3 covers 17 residues.

The gene calls are TRBV29-1 and TRBJ2-7; D ambiguous. The CDR3 spans 13 residues. V gave up 7 bases and J gave up 5 bases, with 18 bases separating them. The germline V gene encodes CDR1 SQVTM and CDR2 ANQGSEA. The CDR3 here is CSARLAATHEQYF. The CDR3 DNA sequence: TGCAGCGCCCGTCTTGCGGCTACCCACGAGCAGTACTTC.

This clone appeared a single time. The sample contains more than one DNA sequence encoding this CDR3. The CDR3 region is CATSRDRRVAGGQETQYF. In DNA form, the CDR3 reads TGTGCCACCAGCAGAGATCGACGTGTGGCAGGGGGCCAAGAGACCCAGTACTTC. The genes are TRBV15 and TRBJ2-5, with 7 positions matching TRBD1. The CDR3 is 18 residues long. J was trimmed by 1 base and V by 0 bases; bases with no gene match: 11. The germline V gene has CDR1 LNHNV and CDR2 YYDKDF (reference sequence).

The chain recombines TRBV6-6 with TRBJ2-7, with 10 bases identical to TRBD1. The germline CDR1 and CDR2 sequences are MNHNY and SVGAGI (reference sequence). The CDR3 is 13 residues long. Unmatched junction bases numbered 3, after V lost 5 bases and J lost 5 bases. CDR3 in amino acids: CASSPGQGNEQYF. As DNA, the CDR3 is TGTGCCAGCAGTCCGGGACAGGGGAACGAGCAGTACTTC.

This chain uses TRBV2 with TRBJ2-4, with D unresolved. The CDR3 length is 16 residues. CDR1 and CDR2 (germline): SNHLY, FYNNEI. Trimming took off 5 bases at V and 0 bases at J, with 14 bases between the two ends. DNA of the CDR3: TGTGCCAGCAGTTTTTCAGGCTTGCTAGCCAAAAACATTCAGTACTTC. It translates to CASSFSGLLAKNIQYF. The whole variable domain, remainder taken from reference TRBV2 and TRBJ2-4, is EPEVTQTPSHQVTQMGQEVILRCVPISNHLYFYWYRQILGQKVEFLVSFYNNEISEKSEIFDDQFSVERPDGSNFTLKIRSTKLEDSAMYFCASSFSGLLAKNIQYFGAGTRLSVL.

The rearrangement joins TRBV6-5 to TRBJ1-4; D perhaps matches TRBD1 (5 bases). The CDR3 loop spans 15 amino acids. Germline CDR1 reads MNHEY; CDR2 reads SVGAGI. Trimming left V 6 bases short and J 0 bases short, with 11 bases between. As DNA, the CDR3 is TGTGCCAGCAGGACCCTACAGGCAACTAATGAAAAACTGTTTTTT. Protein sequence: CASRTLQATNEKLFF.

This sequence joins TRBV18 and TRBJ2-5, with TRBD1 matching 10 bases. V lost 6 bases to trimming and J lost 7 bases; unmatched junction nucleotides: 5. The CDR3 extends over 13 amino acids. Per the germline V gene, CDR1 is KGHSH and CDR2 is LQKENI. CDR3 amino acids: CASSGTGARTQYF. The CDR3 nucleotides are TGTGCCAGCTCCGGGACAGGGGCGAGGACCCAGTACTTC.

In its sample, this clone was seen a few times. CDR3 DNA sequence: TGCGCCAGCAGCTTCCTGCCAGGGGATAGCAATCAGCCCCAGCATTTT. This codes for CASSFLPGDSNQPQHF. V gene TRBV5-1 combines with J gene TRBJ1-5, with D possibly being TRBD1 (6 bases). With 2 bases removed from V and 0 bases from J, the gap between germline ends came to 12 bases. The CDR3 consists of 16 residues. Germline loops: CDR1 SGHRS, CDR2 YFSETQ. Filled out from reference TRBV5-1 and TRBJ1-5, the complete variable domain reads KAGVTQTPRYLIKTRGQQVTLSCSPISGHRSVSWYQQTPGQGLQFLFEYFSETQRNKGNFPGRFSGRQFSNSRSEMNVSTLELGDSALYLCASSFLPGDSNQPQHFGDGTRLSIL.

This clone came up a few times. The rearrangement links TRBV2 to TRBJ2-7; maybe TRBD2 (6 bases). V lost 8 bases to trimming and J lost 4 bases, with 15 bases between them. The CDR3 loop spans 13 amino acids. CDR1 is SNHLY, CDR2 FYNNEI, per germline. The CDR3 DNA reads TGTGCCAGCGGGGGGACCCTTGGATACGAGCAGTACTTC. Its translation is CASGGTLGYEQYF. The full variable domain, with the rest looked up from reference TRBV2 and TRBJ2-7, is EPEVTQTPSHQVTQMGQEVILRCVPISNHLYFYWYRQILGQKVEFLVSFYNNEISEKSEIFDDQFSVERPDGSNFTLKIRSTKLEDSAMYFCASGGTLGYEQYFGPGTRLTVT.

This chain connects TRBV11-3 to TRBJ2-1, with TRBD2 identical over 8 bases. Germline loops: CDR1 SGHNT, CDR2 YENEEA. J gave up 4 bases and V 2 bases, and 4 bases lay outside the gene matches. The CDR3 covers 15 residues. The CDR3 protein is CASSLMAGGYNEQFF. The CDR3 coding sequence is TGTGCCAGCAGCTTAATGGCGGGGGGTTACAATGAGCAGTTCTTC. Variable domain in full (rest from reference TRBV11-3 and TRBJ2-1): EAGVVQSPRYKIIEKKQPVAFWCNPISGHNTLYWYLQNLGQGPELLIRYENEEAVDDSQLPKDRFSAERLKGVDSTLKIQPAELGDSAVYLCASSLMAGGYNEQFFGPGTRLTVL.

This clone was counted a single time. J is TRBJ1-1 and V is TRBV11-2, with 7 positions matching TRBD1. V shed 5 bases and J 6 bases; nucleotides not matched to a gene: 9. Germline V gives CDR1 SGHAT, CDR2 FQNNGV. This CDR3 contains 14 residues. CDR3 residues: CASSPQGVYPEAFF. CDR3 DNA sequence: TGTGCCAGCAGCCCGCAGGGGGTGTATCCTGAAGCTTTCTTT.

The J gene is TRBJ2-1, the V gene TRBV20-1; D is possibly TRBD1 (6 bases). Germline assignment: CDR1 DFQATT and CDR2 SNEGSKA (reference sequence). Trimming cost V 5 bases and J 4 bases, with 6 bases left between them. The CDR3 spans 11 residues. CDR3 nucleotide sequence: TGCAGTGCTGGACAGTACAATGAGCAGTTCTTC. Encoded protein: CSAGQYNEQFF.

The chain employs TRBV5-6 and TRBJ2-7; D unresolved. The germline V and J ends were trimmed by 0 bases and 2 bases, with 9 bases remaining between them. This CDR3 is built from 14 residues. Germline V CDR1 and CDR2: SGHDT, YYEEEE. CDR3: CASSLGQEAYEQYF. For the CDR3, the DNA is TGTGCCAGCAGCTTGGGGCAGGAAGCCTACGAGCAGTACTTC.

The chain links TRBV10-3 to TRBJ2-3; 8 bases fit TRBD2. Germline CDR1 and CDR2: ENHRY and SYGVKD. The CDR3 runs to 15 residues. The ends lost 9 bases at V and 5 bases at J; junction bases unmatched: 13. This CDR3 reads CAMKTGEAGVDTQYF. The CDR3 DNA sequence: TGTGCCATGAAGACGGGTGAAGCGGGGGTAGATACGCAGTATTTT.